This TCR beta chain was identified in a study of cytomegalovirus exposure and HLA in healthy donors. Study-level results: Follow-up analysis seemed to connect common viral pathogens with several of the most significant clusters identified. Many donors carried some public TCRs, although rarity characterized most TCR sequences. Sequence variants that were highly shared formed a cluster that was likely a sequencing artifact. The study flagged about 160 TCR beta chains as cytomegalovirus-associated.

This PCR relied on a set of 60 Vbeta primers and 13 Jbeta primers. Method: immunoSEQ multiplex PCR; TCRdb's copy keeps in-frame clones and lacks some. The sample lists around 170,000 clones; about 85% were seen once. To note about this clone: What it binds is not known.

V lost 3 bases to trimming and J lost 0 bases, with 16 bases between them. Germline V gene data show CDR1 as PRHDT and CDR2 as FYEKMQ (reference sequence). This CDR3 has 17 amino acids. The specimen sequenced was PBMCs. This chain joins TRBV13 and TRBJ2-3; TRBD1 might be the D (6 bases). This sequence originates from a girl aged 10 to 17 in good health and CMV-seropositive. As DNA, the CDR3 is TGTGCCAGCAGCTTCGAAAAACAGGGCCCTAGCACAGATACGCAGTATTTT. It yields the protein CASSFEKQGPSTDTQYF. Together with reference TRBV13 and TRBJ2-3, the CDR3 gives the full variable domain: AAGVIQSPRHLIKEKRETATLKCYPIPRHDTVYWYQQGPGQDPQFLISFYEKMQSDKGSIPDRFSAQQFSDYHSELNMSSLELGDSALYFCASSFEKQGPSTDTQYFGPGTRLTVL.